This TCR beta chain was sequenced for a study of shared clonotypes between healthy human individuals. Study-level information: Donors had three CD4 naive, three CD4 memory, two CD8 naive and one CD8 memory plate apiece.

Germline CDR1 is SGHVS and CDR2 is FNYEAQ. CDR3 length: 14 residues. V lost 6 bases, J lost 8 bases, and 16 bases lay in between. TCRdb keeps only in-frame clones here, not all; method: immunoSEQ multiplex PCR. Of around 940,000 clones listed, over 75% are singletons. Sequencing was done on a sample of memory CD4+ T cells sorted from blood. Subset indicated: CD45RA-negative fraction. The chain links TRBV7-6 to TRBJ1-4, with D perhaps TRBD1 (5 bases). The TCR was taken from a man younger than 35 in good health. The CDR3 nucleotides are TGTGCCAGCAGGCCGAGGGGTCCCGGGGAAAAACTGTTTTTT. It yields the protein CASRPRGPGEKLFF.